Shown below are 18 T cell receptor beta chains from a single sample sequenced in a study of blood T cell repertoires in COVID-19. Repertoires were generated with immunoSEQ multiplex PCR, while TCRdb's copy carries only in-frame clones and drops some. The data contain about 220,000 clones, 86% of them singletons. The material sequenced was PBMCs or T cells enriched from blood (not recorded which). The receptors were sampled from a woman aged 40 to 50 with acute COVID-19.

This chain uses TRBV7-2 with TRBJ2-1; no clear D gene. Trimming shortened V by 5 bases and J by 3 bases, and 8 bases separated the two germline ends. There are 13 residues in the CDR3. Germline assignment: CDR1 SGHTA and CDR2 FQGNSA. The CDR3 spells CASSKALYNEQFF. CDR3 DNA sequence: TGTGCCAGCAGCAAAGCCCTCTACAATGAGCAGTTCTTC.

The rearrangement joins TRBV6-5 to TRBJ2-6, with a tentative D call TRBD2 (5 bases). This CDR3 region has 13 residues. CDR1 MNHEY and CDR2 SVGAGI come from the germline V gene. Trimming pared 6 bases from V and 3 bases from J, leaving 6 bases between. Written as DNA, the CDR3 is TGTGCCAGCAGACTAGGTGGGGCCAACGTCCTGACTTTC. This translates into CASRLGGANVLTF.

This chain uses TRBV27 with TRBJ2-5, with 16 bases fitting TRBD2. Trimming at V came to 5 bases and at J to 5 bases, leaving 8 bases not matched to a gene. The germline V gene encodes CDR1 MNHEY and CDR2 SMNVEV (reference sequence). The CDR3 is made up of 17 amino acids. The CDR3 nucleotides read TGTGCCAGCAGTGACCCGGGACTAGCGGGGGGGAGGGAGACCCAGTACTTC. Protein sequence: CASSDPGLAGGRETQYF.

This chain joins TRBV11-2 and TRBJ1-1, with D perhaps matching TRBD1 (6 bases). Germline V gene lookup returns CDR1 SGHAT and CDR2 FQNNGV. The CDR3 length is 16 residues. V lost 1 base, J lost 3 bases, and 15 bases lay in between. The CDR3 reads CASSLVLHRAYTEAFF. Written as DNA, the CDR3 is TGTGCCAGCAGCTTAGTCCTGCACAGGGCATACACTGAAGCTTTCTTT.

CDR3 nucleotide sequence: TGTGCCAGCAGCTTAGCTGTACGGACTAGCGGGGGGGCGAACACCGGGGAGCTGTTTTTT. Protein product: CASSLAVRTSGGANTGELFF. V is TRBV7-2 and J is TRBJ2-2; TRBD2 matches 15 bases. The CDR3 spans 20 residues. J lost 0 bases, V lost 0 bases, and 5 bases had no gene match. Germline values: CDR1 SGHTA, CDR2 FQGNSA.

The rearrangement uses TRBV2 and TRBJ2-1; no reliable D call. Germline V gene lookup returns CDR1 SNHLY and CDR2 FYNNEI. The CDR3 runs to 17 residues. Trimming pared 7 bases from V and 1 base from J, leaving 20 bases between. This CDR3 is CASTKDTSGRSYNEQFF. CDR3 bases: TGTGCCAGCACCAAAGACACATCCGGCCGGTCCTACAATGAGCAGTTCTTC.

This chain links TRBV3-1 (or the pseudogene TRBV3-2) with TRBJ1-1; D not resolved. V gave up 4 bases and J gave up 6 bases, with 15 bases separating them. This CDR3 comprises 14 residues. The germline CDR1 and CDR2 sequences are LGHDT and YNNKEL (reference sequence). The CDR3 coding sequence is TGTGCCAGCAGCCCCCTCCGGGGATGGGCTGAAGCTTTCTTT. It translates to CASSPLRGWAEAFF.

This clone came up once. The chain combines TRBV5-1 with TRBJ1-2; no firm D call. CDR3 length equals 14 residues. Trimming left V 0 bases short and J 4 bases short, with 10 bases between. Germline CDR1 SGHRS, CDR2 YFSETQ. DNA of the CDR3: TGCGCCAGCAGCTTGGTATCGGGTACCTATGGCTACACCTTC. Translation gives CASSLVSGTYGYTF.

J is TRBJ2-1 and V is TRBV5-4; TRBD1 matches 10 bases. Per the germline V gene, CDR1 is SGHNT and CDR2 is YYREEE (reference sequence). The CDR3 covers 15 residues. Trimming removed 2 bases from V and 8 bases from J; junction bases left unmatched: 7. The CDR3 DNA sequence: TGTGCCAGCAGCTTATCCGGGACAGGGGCTTATGAGCAGTTCTTC. Translated: CASSLSGTGAYEQFF.

The J gene is TRBJ2-1, the V gene TRBV7-6; possible D gene TRBD1, 6 bases. CDR3 size: 16 residues. Per germline, CDR1 SGHVS and CDR2 FNYEAQ. With 0 bases removed from V and 7 bases from J, the gap between germline ends came to 16 bases. Written as DNA, the CDR3 is TGTGCCAGCAGCTTAGCGCAGGGGTTTAGCGTAAATGAGCAGTTCTTC. Amino acids: CASSLAQGFSVNEQFF.

The chain employs TRBV2 and TRBJ2-1; tentative D call: TRBD1 (6 bases). V lost 8 bases to trimming and J lost 6 bases, with 14 bases between them. This CDR3 is built from 13 residues. Per germline, CDR1 SNHLY and CDR2 FYNNEI. The CDR3 region is CASRRGQLNEQFF. The DNA for the CDR3 is TGTGCCAGCCGCAGGGGACAACTCAATGAGCAGTTCTTC.

The chain combines TRBV9 with TRBJ2-6, with TRBD1 as a possible D gene (6 bases). In germline, CDR1 is SGDLS, CDR2 YYNGEE. V gave up 7 bases and J gave up 2 bases, with 13 bases separating them. This CDR3 comprises 15 residues. Here the CDR3 reads CASGERQAGANVLTF. CDR3 sequence (DNA): TGTGCCAGCGGGGAAAGACAGGCTGGGGCCAACGTCCTGACTTTC.

In this sample, this clone turned up a few times. This chain joins TRBV6-5 and TRBJ1-2; possible D gene TRBD1, 6 bases. CDR3 length: 16 amino acids. Germline V lookup: CDR1 MNHEY, CDR2 SVGAGI. The V end lost 4 bases, the J end lost 3 bases, and 18 bases lay between the germline ends. The CDR3 here is CASSWAARRGDYGYTF. CDR3 nucleotides: TGTGCCAGCAGTTGGGCAGCTCGCAGGGGAGACTATGGCTACACCTTC.

This clone turned up a few times. V usage is TRBV24-1 and J usage is TRBJ2-1, with D maybe TRBD2 (6 bases). The germline V gene encodes CDR1 KGHDR and CDR2 SFDVKD. CDR3 size: 13 residues. Trimming stripped 9 bases from V and 10 bases from J, with 18 bases between. For the CDR3, the DNA is TGTGCCACCGCGGACTACCAGGCACAAGAGCAGTTCTTC. It translates to CATADYQAQEQFF.

In nucleotides, the CDR3 is TGTGCCTGGGAACAGGGGGCTTCGATGCGGGGCACTGAAGCTTTCTTT. Encoded protein: CAWEQGASMRGTEAFF. The chain is built from TRBV30 and TRBJ1-1; the match to TRBD1 covers 9 bases. The junction had 14 bases not matched to a gene; V was cut back by 5 bases and J by 4 bases. The CDR3 covers 16 residues. Germline CDR1 and CDR2: GTSNPN and SVGIG (reference sequence).

V usage is TRBV5-1 and J usage is TRBJ1-2, with TRBD1 matching over 7 bases. The CDR3 contains 15 residues. In germline, CDR1 is SGHRS, CDR2 YFSETQ. With V trimmed by 4 bases and J by 4 bases, 10 bases remained unmatched. DNA for the CDR3: TGCGCCAGCAGCGCCCCGGGGGACAGCCTCTATGGCTACACCTTC. Translation gives CASSAPGDSLYGYTF. Full variable domain (missing parts from reference TRBV5-1 and TRBJ1-2): KAGVTQTPRYLIKTRGQQVTLSCSPISGHRSVSWYQQTPGQGLQFLFEYFSETQRNKGNFPGRFSGRQFSNSRSEMNVSTLELGDSALYLCASSAPGDSLYGYTFGSGTRLTVV.

DNA of the CDR3: TGCGCCAGCAGGGGTGGGGGCTCCTTGAACACTGAAGCTTTCTTT. Translation: CASRGGGSLNTEAFF. J is TRBJ1-1 and V is TRBV5-1, with D possibly matching TRBD1 (6 bases). Trimming stripped 5 bases from V and 0 bases from J, with 14 bases between. Looked up from germline, CDR1 is SGHRS and CDR2 is YFSETQ. The CDR3 is 15 residues long.

This clone was seen many times. The chain carries TRBV3-1 (or the pseudogene TRBV3-2) and TRBJ2-5; unclear D gene. The length of the CDR3 is 13 residues. Trimming cost V 3 bases and J 7 bases, with 12 bases left between them. Germline CDR1 reads LGHDT; CDR2 reads YNNKEL (reference sequence). Written as DNA, the CDR3 is TGTGCCAGCAGCCATAGCCCCCGGTCGACCCAGTACTTC. It codes for CASSHSPRSTQYF.